These 21 T cell receptor beta chains were all obtained from the same sample, sequenced in a study of blood T cell repertoires in COVID-19. Measured with immunoSEQ multiplex PCR; TCRdb has only the in-frame clones, and not every one. Among 150,000 to 200,000 clones listed, about four fifths were seen once. Material for sequencing was peripheral blood. Receptors originate from a man between 70 and 80 years old who had recovered from COVID-19.

The chain recombines TRBV4-3 with TRBJ1-5; 7 nucleotides agree with TRBD1. Germline trimming cut 2 bases from V and 4 bases from J; bases unmatched to any gene: 14. The germline gives CDR1 LGHNA, CDR2 YSLEER. The CDR3 length is 18 residues. The CDR3 nucleotides are TGCGCCAGCAGCCAATCGAGTAGAACAGGGGCTACGAATCAGCCCCAGCATTTT. As protein: CASSQSSRTGATNQPQHF.

The rearrangement links TRBV3-1 (or the pseudogene TRBV3-2) to TRBJ1-6; no firm D call. This CDR3 has 15 residues. V was pared by 1 base and J by 9 bases, with 13 bases between. CDR1 and CDR2 (germline): LGHDT, YNNKEL (reference sequence). Here the CDR3 reads CASSQVDTGGSPLHF. In DNA form, the CDR3 reads TGTGCCAGCAGCCAAGTCGATACGGGAGGTTCACCCCTCCACTTT.

J is TRBJ2-3 and V is TRBV7-3; TRBD1 aligns across 8 bases. Trimming at V came to 1 base and at J to 1 base, leaving 4 bases not matched to a gene. This CDR3 contains 16 residues. Germline loops: CDR1 SGHTA, CDR2 FQGTGA. The CDR3 DNA follows: TGTGCCAGCAGCTTAAGGACAGGGACCGGCACAGATACGCAGTATTTT. This codes for CASSLRTGTGTDTQYF. The complete variable domain, with remaining parts taken from reference TRBV7-3 and TRBJ2-3, reads GAGVSQTPSNKVTEKGKYVELRCDPISGHTALYWYRQSLGQGPEFLIYFQGTGAADDSGLPNDRFFAVRPEGSVSTLKIQRTERGDSAVYLCASSLRTGTGTDTQYFGPGTRLTVL.

The chain has TRBV5-1 and TRBJ2-7; maybe TRBD2 (6 bases). Trimming cost V 3 bases and J 3 bases, with 16 bases left between them. The CDR3 is made up of 15 amino acids. Germline V gives CDR1 SGHRS, CDR2 YFSETQ. The CDR3 protein is CASSSTGTGNYEQYF. In DNA form, the CDR3 reads TGCGCCAGCAGCTCCACCGGGACTGGAAACTACGAGCAGTACTTC.

The rearrangement joins TRBV5-4 to TRBJ1-6; 9 bases fit TRBD1. The CDR3 extends over 16 amino acids. V trimming: 1 base; J trimming: 5 bases; junction bases outside the gene matches: 4. CDR1 is SGHNT and CDR2 is YYREEE in the germline V gene (reference sequence). This CDR3 reads CASSLTGGRDNSPLHF. The CDR3 coding sequence is TGTGCCAGCAGCTTGACAGGGGGCAGGGATAATTCACCCCTCCACTTT.

V and J are TRBV6-5 and TRBJ1-6; 8 bases line up with TRBD1. CDR3 length: 14 residues. With V trimmed by 5 bases and J by 6 bases, 3 bases remained unmatched. In germline, CDR1 is MNHEY, CDR2 SVGAGI. The DNA of the CDR3 is TGTGCCAGCAGTCCGGACAGGGCTAATTCACCCCTCCACTTT. This gives the protein CASSPDRANSPLHF.

The rearrangement links TRBV7-9 to TRBJ2-1, with a tentative D call TRBD2 (6 bases). With 4 bases removed from V and 6 bases from J, the gap between germline ends came to 28 bases. The CDR3 loop spans 19 amino acids. The germline gives CDR1 SEHNR, CDR2 FQNEAQ (reference sequence). The CDR3 region has the DNA TGTGCCAGCAGCTCCAACCTACCTTCAGCGGGTGCAGGGTCCAATGAGCAGTTCTTC. This gives the protein CASSSNLPSAGAGSNEQFF.

The rearrangement links TRBV18 to TRBJ2-1, with D perhaps TRBD2 (6 bases). The CDR3 sequence is 15 residues long. CDR1 is KGHSH, CDR2 LQKENI, per germline. The V gene lost 3 bases and the J gene lost 0 bases, with 9 bases spanning the gap. CDR3: CASSPGLRSYNEQFF. CDR3 coding DNA: TGTGCCAGCTCACCGGGACTGCGCTCCTACAATGAGCAGTTCTTC.

This chain links TRBV11-2 with TRBJ2-3; 7 bases map to TRBD2. CDR1 and CDR2 (germline): SGHAT, FQNNGV. V gave up 1 base and J gave up 3 bases; unmatched junction bases: 4. There are 15 residues in the CDR3. The CDR3 DNA reads as TGTGCCAGCAGCTTAGTTCGGGGAGGGACAGATACGCAGTATTTT. This sequence encodes CASSLVRGGTDTQYF.

The chain couples TRBV6-5 to TRBJ1-5; a weak D match, TRBD1 (6 bases). Germline V gives CDR1 MNHEY, CDR2 SVGAGI. The CDR3 length is 12 residues. V was trimmed by 6 bases and J by 11 bases, leaving 14 bases between them. CDR3 bases: TGTGCCAGCAGACCGACAGGACAGTCCCAGCATTTT. The encoded protein is CASRPTGQSQHF.

In nucleotides, the CDR3 is TGTGCCAGCAGTGACCAGGGTAGTATGAATCAGCCCCAGCATTTT. Translating it yields CASSDQGSMNQPQHF. This chain joins TRBV2 and TRBJ1-5; tentatively, D is TRBD1 (5 bases). Germline V CDR1 and CDR2: SNHLY, FYNNEI. This CDR3 is 15 amino acids long. V shed 3 bases and J shed 4 bases, with 13 bases lying between them.

The rearrangement joins TRBV6-5 to TRBJ1-5; D might be TRBD1 (6 bases). The V end was cut by 5 bases, the J end by 10 bases, with 15 bases between. The CDR3 is 13 residues long. The germline V gene has CDR1 MNHEY and CDR2 SVGAGI. As DNA, the CDR3 is TGTGCCAGCAGTAAGAGGGGGGGCCTACCCCAGCATTTT. It encodes CASSKRGGLPQHF.

This chain uses TRBV4-2 with TRBJ1-2, with D possibly being TRBD1 (5 bases). CDR3 size: 15 residues. Trimming took 0 bases from V and 5 from J, leaving 13 bases between them. CDR1 and CDR2 (germline): LGHNA, YNFKEQ. The CDR3 here is CASSQDQGWDYGYTF. Here the CDR3 DNA reads TGTGCCAGCAGCCAAGATCAGGGATGGGATTATGGCTACACCTTC.

The chain links TRBV18 to TRBJ2-6, with D possibly TRBD2 on 5 matching bases. The CDR3 has 17 amino acids. Trimming took 1 base from V and 2 from J, leaving 12 bases between them. Per the germline V gene, CDR1 is KGHSH and CDR2 is LQKENI. CDR3 region: CASSPLPGVAGANVLTF. CDR3 DNA: TGTGCCAGCTCACCACTCCCCGGGGTTGCTGGGGCCAACGTCCTGACTTTC. The complete variable domain, with remaining parts taken from reference TRBV18 and TRBJ2-6, reads NAGVMQNPRHLVRRRGQEARLRCSPMKGHSHVYWYRQLPEEGLKFMVYLQKENIIDESGMPKERFSAEFPKEGPSILRIQQVVRGDSAAYFCASSPLPGVAGANVLTFGAGSRLTVL.

The chain is built from TRBV19 and TRBJ2-5; TRBD2 matches at 10 bases. This CDR3 has 15 amino acids. Germline lookup yields CDR1 LNHDA and CDR2 SQIVND (reference sequence). Trimming took 3 bases from V and 5 from J; bases not matched to a gene: 6. The CDR3 protein is CASSIEREGLETQYF. The CDR3 coding sequence is TGTGCCAGTAGTATTGAGCGGGAGGGCCTGGAGACCCAGTACTTC.

As DNA, the CDR3 is TGTGCCATCAGTGACGGACTAGCGGGAGACACAGATACGCAGTATTTT. Protein: CAISDGLAGDTDTQYF. The chain links TRBV10-3 to TRBJ2-3, with 13 positions matching TRBD2. J gave up 2 bases and V 3 bases, and 2 bases lay outside the gene matches. CDR3 length equals 16 residues. Germline-derived CDR1 and CDR2 are ENHRY and SYGVKD.

CDR3 in amino acids: CASSVLAGGPNTGELFF. CDR3 sequence (DNA): TGTGCCAGCAGTGTGCTAGCGGGAGGGCCGAACACCGGGGAGCTGTTTTTT. The chain employs TRBV25-1 and TRBJ2-2, with 12 bases fitting TRBD2. The CDR3 sequence is 17 residues long. Germline V gives CDR1 MGHDK, CDR2 SYGVNS. V dropped 4 bases and J dropped 0; count of bases not matched to a gene: 3.

The chain couples TRBV9 to TRBJ2-5, with TRBD2 matching 8 bases. The CDR3 loop spans 16 amino acids. Per the germline V gene, CDR1 is SGDLS and CDR2 is YYNGEE. V was pared by 0 bases and J by 2 bases, with 6 bases of the junction left unmatched. In DNA form, the CDR3 reads TGTGCCAGCAGCGTAGGAAATAGCGGGGCTCAAGAGACCCAGTACTTC. Its protein is CASSVGNSGAQETQYF. The full variable domain, its missing parts supplied by reference TRBV9 and TRBJ2-5, is DSGVTQTPKHLITATGQRVTLRCSPRSGDLSVYWYQQSLDQGLQFLIQYYNGEERAKGNILERFSAQQFPDLHSELNLSSLELGDSALYFCASSVGNSGAQETQYFGPGTRLLVL.

The J gene is TRBJ2-7, the V gene TRBV5-6; D remains unclear. CDR3 length equals 13 residues. Trimming pared 1 base from V and 1 base from J, leaving 6 bases between. The germline gives CDR1 SGHDT, CDR2 YYEEEE. Here the CDR3 reads CASSLLRSYEQYF. The CDR3 DNA follows: TGTGCCAGCAGCTTGCTGCGTTCCTACGAGCAGTACTTC.

The chain links TRBV12-5 to TRBJ2-1; D unresolved. The CDR3 runs 12 residues. Trimming cost V 3 bases and J 9 bases, with 9 bases left between them. The V gene's germline CDR1 is LGHNT and CDR2 FRNRAP. CDR3 nucleotide sequence: TGTGCTAGTGGTTTTCCGGTCGGTGAGCAGTTCTTC. Its protein product is CASGFPVGEQFF. Looking up the rest from reference TRBV12-5 and TRBJ2-1 gives the full variable domain: DARVTQTPRHKVTEMGQEVTMRCQPILGHNTVFWYRQTMMQGLELLAYFRNRAPLDDSGMPKDRFSAEMPDATLATLKIQPSEPRDSAVYFCASGFPVGEQFFGPGTRLTVL.

V usage is TRBV10-3 and J usage is TRBJ1-6; no clear D gene. Germline loops: CDR1 ENHRY, CDR2 SYGVKD. Trimming left V 0 bases short and J 7 bases short, with 7 bases between. The CDR3 covers 14 residues. The CDR3 DNA reads as TGTGCCATCAGTGAGTCGGACTTGAATTCACCCCTCCACTTT. Protein sequence: CAISESDLNSPLHF.